The present entry profiles one T cell receptor beta chain with its context. This sample was included in a study of blood T cell repertoires in COVID-19. Overall study: The analysed material was cDNA or gDNA that came from T cells, B-cell-depleted T cells, or PBMCs.

Germline CDR1 reads LNHDA; CDR2 reads SQIVND (reference sequence). J was trimmed by 4 bases and V by 4 bases; bases with no gene match: 8. The length of the CDR3 is 16 residues. Method: immunoSEQ multiplex PCR; TCRdb's copy keeps in-frame clones and lacks some. The data show 90,000 to 120,000 clones, 69% seen once. The sample consisted of peripheral blood. V usage is TRBV19 and J usage is TRBJ2-7; 12 bases are shared with TRBD1. The source of this sequence is a man at least 80 years old with acute or convalescent COVID-19. The CDR3 reads CASSTRDRGRPYEQYF. The CDR3 DNA sequence: TGTGCCAGTAGTACCCGGGACAGGGGGCGTCCGTACGAGCAGTACTTC.